This T cell receptor beta chain was captured by sequencing in a study of blood T cell repertoires in COVID-19 (dated by TCRdb to 2020 to 2022). For the wider study: The collaborator samples originated in the United States, Italy and Spain and spanned the acute and convalescent phases of COVID-19. The prospective study material was composed of cDNA or gDNA derived from T cells, B-cell-depleted T cells, or PBMCs. The dataset comprised deeply sampled blood TCRbeta repertoires from subjects exposed to, actively infected with, or recovered from COVID-19. The repertoires were released in a freely available public database intended as a resource for research on the immune response to SARS-CoV-2. The samples were drawn from the first 160 participants of the ongoing ImmuneRACE study and from over 950 subjects provided by 6 global collaborators. The sample metadata nearly always contained a de-identified subject ID, COVID-19 status, age in years and sex. Where available, HLA class I and class II types were taken from metadata supplied by the sample provider and were not determined by assay-based typing. What the authors observed across the whole study: The amount of clinical and demographic metadata varied by source and participant and was provided uncurated.

Participants in the prospective study were aged about 18 to 90 years, lived in about two dozen United States geographic areas, and enrolled through a virtual design. In the prospective study, participants were assigned to cohorts based on the clinical history participants reported in a screening survey and a study questionnaire. Recovered participants in ImmuneRACE Cohort 3 were defined as having two consecutive negative NP/OP PCR tests, clearance from a healthcare professional, or resolution of symptoms. Mobile phlebotomists in the prospective study collected whole blood, serum and a nasopharyngeal or oropharyngeal swab from every participant. Over an approximately 2-month period, participants in the prospective study had the option of providing additional blood draws and questionnaires. Before DNA extraction, prospective study blood samples were shipped either frozen or at room temperature. Concerning this clone: Its cognate antigen has yet to be identified. One base away there is no much larger clone; base qualities are not given.

V loses 6 bases, J loses 4 bases, and the germline ends lie 13 bases apart. There are 14 amino acids in the CDR3, from cysteine to phenylalanine inclusive. The DNA shown is the 42-base CDR3, in frame from base 1. CDR1 MDHEN and CDR2 SYDVKM are derived from the germline V gene. The immunoSEQ Assay, a bias-controlled multiplex PCR, was used to amplify TCRbeta CDR3 regions from genomic DNA. The authors processed their data as follows. Nucleated cell counts per sample were estimated from amplification of reference gene primers within the assay. To quantify the absolute abundance of each unique TCRbeta CDR3 rearrangement, sequence reads were collapsed and filtered. For each sample, productive Simpson clonality was calculated as the square root of Simpson's diversity index over productive rearrangements. Held by TCRdb, this immuneACCESS table contains in-frame sequences only and omits some clones. Under half of the omission traces to an unresolved V gene where checked; the cause of the rest is unknown. From that table come the V and J calls and clone size; the DNA was used to work out D and trimming. Here the sample has hundreds of thousands of clones; around 87% occur a single time. 1.5% to 2% of the sample is held by the ten biggest clonotypes.

The clonotype comes from a woman in her forties or fifties who had recovered from COVID-19. The sequence joins TRBV28 to TRBJ1-5, with no reliable assignment of the D segment. Sequenced: PBMCs or T cells enriched from blood (not recorded which). CDR3 region: CASRTVGENQPQHF. At the DNA level, the sequence is TGTGCCAGCAGAACTGTCGGGGAGAATCAGCCCCAGCATTTT.